A single sample is the source of the 17 T cell receptor beta chains below, sequenced in a study of blood T cell repertoires in COVID-19 (dated by TCRdb to 2018 to 2020). Library generation was performed with the immunoSEQ multiplex PCR assay. TCRdb took over this immuneACCESS table, retaining in-frame rearrangements with V and J assigned. Such tables are incomplete; in checked studies, under half of the missing clones stem from an unresolved V gene, and the remainder is unexplained. This sample has some 180,000 clones in its table, and 60% to 80% of those were observed once. The top ten clones comprise approximately 14% of the sample. The sample comprised PBMCs or T cells enriched from blood (not recorded which). These receptors were collected from a man aged 55 to 70 who had been exposed to COVID-19.

This chain uses TRBV11-2 with TRBJ2-3; D gene unclear. This CDR3 comprises 14 residues. From germline, CDR1 is SGHAT and CDR2 FQNNGV. V was trimmed by 0 bases and J by 4 bases, leaving 8 bases between them. CDR3 in DNA: TGTGCCAGCAGCTTAGACTTGCGCTCAGATACGCAGTATTTT. It codes for CASSLDLRSDTQYF.

The V call is TRBV7-9, the J call TRBJ1-2; the D is unclear. CDR3 length equals 16 residues. From germline, CDR1 is SEHNR and CDR2 FQNEAQ (reference sequence). Deletions cut 5 bases from V and 5 bases from J, with 21 bases between. The CDR3 nucleotides are TGTGCCAGCAGCGAAGAGAGCGGGAGTCGGGGTTATGGCTACACCTTC. Protein sequence: CASSEESGSRGYGYTF.

The chain has TRBV5-6 and TRBJ2-7; possible D gene TRBD1, 5 bases. The CDR3 contains 14 residues. CDR1 is SGHDT and CDR2 is YYEEEE in the germline V gene. The ends were cut back, 4 bases at V and 2 bases at J, with 13 bases in the middle. The CDR3 loop reads CASSPTGATYEQYF. Here the CDR3 DNA reads TGTGCCAGCAGCCCCACTGGGGCAACCTACGAGCAGTACTTC. Variable domain in full (rest from reference TRBV5-6 and TRBJ2-7): DAGVTQSPTHLIKTRGQQVTLRCSPKSGHDTVSWYQQALGQGPQFIFQYYEEEERQRGNFPDRFSGHQFPNYSSELNVNALLLGDSALYLCASSPTGATYEQYFGPGTRLTVT.

The rearrangement uses TRBV29-1 and TRBJ1-1; D gene unclear. The CDR3 totals 11 residues. The V end was cut by 4 bases, the J end by 5 bases, with 8 bases between. Germline V gene data show CDR1 as SQVTM and CDR2 as ANQGSEA. The DNA of the CDR3 is TGCAGCGTTGCGCCGAGAACTGAAGCTTTCTTT. Translated, it gives CSVAPRTEAFF.

V usage is TRBV7-9 and J usage is TRBJ1-5; D uncertain. Germline V gene sequence: CDR1 SEHNR, CDR2 FQNEAQ (reference sequence). This CDR3 has 14 amino acids. V lost 0 bases to trimming and J lost 2 bases, with 5 bases between them. The CDR3: CASSLAPGNQPQHF. Here the CDR3 DNA reads TGTGCCAGCAGCTTAGCCCCGGGCAATCAGCCCCAGCATTTT.

The chain couples TRBV27 to TRBJ2-7; the match to TRBD2 covers 14 bases. This CDR3 spans 17 amino acids. The germline gives CDR1 MNHEY, CDR2 SMNVEV (reference sequence). Germline trimming cut 6 bases from V and 4 bases from J; bases unmatched to any gene: 11. Written as DNA, the CDR3 is TGTGCCAGCAGCCCCCAAGGGACTAGCGGGAGTCAGTACGAGCAGTACTTC. As protein: CASSPQGTSGSQYEQYF.

The gene calls are TRBV5-1 and TRBJ2-3, with a tentative D call TRBD1 (5 bases). CDR3 length: 14 residues. The V gene lost 1 base and the J gene lost 4 bases, with 10 bases spanning the gap. Per the germline V gene, CDR1 is SGHRS and CDR2 is YFSETQ. CDR3 sequence: CASSLLPGPDTQYF. Here the CDR3 DNA reads TGCGCCAGCAGCTTGCTCCCAGGGCCAGATACGCAGTATTTT.

J is TRBJ2-1 and V is TRBV28; 9 bases agree with TRBD2. V shed 2 bases and J 0 bases; nucleotides not matched to a gene: 8. Per germline, CDR1 MDHEN and CDR2 SYDVKM. This CDR3 is built from 18 residues. The CDR3 sequence is CASSLLRLAGNSYNEQFF. Written as DNA, the CDR3 is TGTGCCAGCAGTTTACTGCGGCTAGCGGGAAACTCCTACAATGAGCAGTTCTTC.

This clone has more than one count but fewer than ten. The rearrangement joins TRBV5-4 to TRBJ2-3, with TRBD1 matching 7 bases. Germline CDR1 and CDR2: SGHNT and YYREEE (reference sequence). V shed 4 bases and J 4 bases; nucleotides not matched to a gene: 12. The CDR3 extends over 16 amino acids. This CDR3 is CASSEPGQRRADTQYF. The CDR3 DNA follows: TGTGCCAGCAGCGAGCCGGGACAGAGAAGGGCAGATACGCAGTATTTT.

The chain joins TRBV5-1 to TRBJ1-1, with D unresolved. This CDR3 spans 14 amino acids. Germline V CDR1 and CDR2: SGHRS, YFSETQ. Trimming shortened V by 4 bases and J by 4 bases, and 14 bases separated the two germline ends. CDR3 DNA sequence: TGCGCCAGCAGCGCCCCGGGCGGAGGCACTGAAGCTTTCTTT. Encoded protein: CASSAPGGGTEAFF.

Written as DNA, the CDR3 is TGCAGCGTTGGGGGGACAGGGTCCCACGAGCAGTACTTC. It is translated as CSVGGTGSHEQYF. This chain joins TRBV29-1 and TRBJ2-7; the match to TRBD1 covers 9 bases. CDR3 length: 13 residues. Trimming at V came to 4 bases and at J to 5 bases, leaving 6 bases not matched to a gene. Germline CDR1 SQVTM, CDR2 ANQGSEA.

Concerning this clone: At one of its ends the junction is not consistent with the germline gene, which may arise from a read error. The chain carries TRBV28 and TRBJ1-4; 9 nucleotides match TRBD1. The CDR3 sequence is 16 residues long. CDR1 MDHEN and CDR2 SYDVKM come from the germline V gene. The CDR3 nucleotides are TGTGCCAGCAGATCTACCGACAGGGGGTCTAACGAAAAACTGTTTTTT. Its protein product is CASRSTDRGSNEKLFF.

CDR3 DNA sequence: TGTGCCAGCAGTGAAGCGGGGGGGAGGAATTCACCCCTCCACTTT. This gives the protein CASSEAGGRNSPLHF. The V call is TRBV6-1, the J call TRBJ1-6, with D possibly being TRBD1 (5 bases). Germline V gives CDR1 MNHNS, CDR2 SASEGT. This CDR3 comprises 15 residues. V dropped 0 bases and J dropped 7 bases, with 10 bases sitting between them.

This clone was seen a single time. V usage is TRBV27 and J usage is TRBJ1-6; perhaps TRBD1 as D (5 bases). The CDR3 is 15 amino acids. CDR1 and CDR2 from the germline V gene are MNHEY and SMNVEV (reference sequence). V gave up 0 bases and J gave up 8 bases, with 11 bases separating them. The chain's CDR3 is CASSLSPQGHSPLHF. The DNA of the CDR3 is TGTGCCAGCAGTTTATCGCCTCAGGGTCATTCACCCCTCCACTTT.

J is TRBJ1-4 and V is TRBV11-3; D possibly corresponds to TRBD1 (5 bases). CDR3 length: 15 amino acids. Germline V gene sequence: CDR1 SGHNT, CDR2 YENEEA. Trimming shortened V by 0 bases and J by 7 bases, and 12 bases separated the two germline ends. CDR3 amino acids: CASSLDGRQGEKLFF. The CDR3 DNA reads as TGTGCCAGCAGCTTAGATGGCAGGCAGGGTGAAAAACTGTTTTTT.

The chain links TRBV29-1 to TRBJ2-1; 7 nucleotides agree with TRBD1. With 7 bases clipped from V and 8 bases from J, the junction kept 11 bases outside the gene matches. The CDR3 totals 13 residues. Per germline, CDR1 SQVTM and CDR2 ANQGSEA. DNA for the CDR3: TGCAGCGCCGGGACAGCAGCCTGGGATGAGCAGTTCTTC. Translated: CSAGTAAWDEQFF.

The rearrangement links TRBV7-3 to TRBJ2-7; tentatively, D is TRBD2 (5 bases). The CDR3 is made up of 12 amino acids. Germline V lookup: CDR1 SGHTA, CDR2 FQGTGA. V was cut by 11 bases and J by 3 bases, with 14 bases left in between. CDR3: CAPIRGSYEQYF. The DNA of the CDR3 is TGTGCCCCCATCCGGGGTAGCTACGAGCAGTACTTC.